Reported below is one T cell receptor (beta chain). The specificity of this receptor is unknown. No quality values exist for individual bases; no much larger clone is one base distant. The treatment or condition label, read with the paper, signifies: allogeneic hematopoietic cell transplantation with graft depleted of TCRalphabeta T cells and CD19 B cells. The transplant recipients were children given TCRalphabeta/CD19-depleted allogeneic hematopoietic cell grafts. The sample comes from a study of T-cell reconstitution after alpha-beta-depleted transplantation in children (dated by TCRdb to 2016 to 2018). Context from the whole study: The study quantitatively tracked T-cell immune reconstitution after TCRalphabeta/CD19-depleted allogeneic hematopoietic cell transplantation in children using TCR repertoire profiling.

The receptor library was made with PCR. TCRdb records Illumina HiSeq 2500 as the sequencer. TCR libraries were prepared with molecular barcoding, using unique molecular identifiers to normalize TCRbeta repertoire quantification. TCRdb took the public reads, trimmed them with fastp at Q25, ran MiXCR for clone calling and kept in-frame beta chains. Rows merge per CDR3 protein into single entries with the most common DNA and genes. The sample records fewer than 750,000 distinct CDR3 sequences, under 25% of which are singletons. 13% to 15% of the sample rests with the top ten. Summary of the overall study and its limitations: Over subsequent months, a decline in hyperexpanded clone frequencies was noted, and after one year, T-cell counts and TCRbeta diversity were mostly ascribed to newly produced T cells. Apparently early alphabetaT-cell count recovery about two months after transplant reportedly relied on only several hundred rapidly expanded clones derived from non-depleted graft cells. In some patients, the high TCRbeta diversity seen at day 60 was put down to recipient T cells and intrathymic progenitors that had survived conditioning.

The sequenced sample was PBMCs, mostly from graft donor cells, obtained 360 days after TCRalphabeta/CD19-depleted stem cell transplant. This TCR derives from a boy younger than two who had a stem cell transplant for acute myeloid leukemia, so the T cells may come from the graft donor.

CDR3 region: CASSQDRGFGEQFF. The DNA reads TGCGCCAGCAGCCAAGATAGGGGTTTCGGTGAGCAGTTCTTC. Recombination joined TRBV4-3 with TRBJ2-1; the D region possibly corresponds to TRBD1 (5 bases align). Including the terminal cysteine and phenylalanine, the CDR3 comprises 14 residues. CDR3 DNA is the only sequence kept; it has 42 bases, read in frame from the first base. CDR1 and CDR2 (LGHNA, YSLEER) derive from the germline V gene. A distance of 12 bases separates the germline ends of V and J, which lose 0 bases and 9 bases respectively.